The sequence of this TCR beta chain was determined in a study of T-cell reconstitution after alpha-beta-depleted transplantation in children. Trimming at V came to 1 base and at J to 4 bases, leaving 4 bases not matched to a gene. The CDR3 covers 14 residues. Looked up from germline, CDR1 is DFQATT and CDR2 is SNEGSKA (reference sequence). TCRbeta library construction was performed incorporating unique molecular identifiers. Using its own MiXCR run on the PCR reads, TCRdb lists one record per CDR3 protein. The data hold some 840,000 distinct CDR3 sequences, with roughly 16% observed a single time. The sequence was collected from a male patient aged 10 to 17 who had a stem cell transplant for acute lymphoblastic leukemia, so the T cells may come from the graft donor. The chain employs TRBV20-1 and TRBJ2-3; 8 nucleotides agree with TRBD2. Sample: PBMCs, mostly from graft donor cells, taken 360 days after TCRalphabeta/CD19-depleted stem cell transplant. CDR3 nucleotide sequence: TGCAGTGCTAGAGCGGGAGGGGTCCCAGATACGCAGTATTTT. Amino acids: CSARAGGVPDTQYF.